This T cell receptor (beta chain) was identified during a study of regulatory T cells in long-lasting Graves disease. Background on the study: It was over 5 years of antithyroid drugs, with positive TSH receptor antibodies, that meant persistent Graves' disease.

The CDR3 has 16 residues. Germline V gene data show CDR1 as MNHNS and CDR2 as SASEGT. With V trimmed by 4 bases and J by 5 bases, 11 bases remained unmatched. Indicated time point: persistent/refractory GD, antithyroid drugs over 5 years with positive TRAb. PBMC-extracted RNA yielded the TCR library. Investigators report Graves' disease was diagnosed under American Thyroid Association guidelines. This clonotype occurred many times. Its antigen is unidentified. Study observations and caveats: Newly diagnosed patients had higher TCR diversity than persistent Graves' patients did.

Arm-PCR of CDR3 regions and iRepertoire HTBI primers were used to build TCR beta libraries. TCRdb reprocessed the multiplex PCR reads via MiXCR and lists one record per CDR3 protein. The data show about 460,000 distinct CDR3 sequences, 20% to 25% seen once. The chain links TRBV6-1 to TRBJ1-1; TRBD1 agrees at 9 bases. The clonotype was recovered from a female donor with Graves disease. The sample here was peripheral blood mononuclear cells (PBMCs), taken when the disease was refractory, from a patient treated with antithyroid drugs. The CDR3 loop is CASSASLTGGGTEAFF. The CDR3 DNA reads TGTGCCAGCAGTGCTTCCCTGACAGGGGGGGGAACTGAAGCTTTCTTT.